This record covers a single T cell receptor (beta chain). The target antigen is unknown. Other DNA sequences from this sample encode an identical CDR3 as well. The V gene lost 1 base and the J gene lost 3 bases, with 10 bases spanning the gap. The CDR3 spans 15 residues. Germline values: CDR1 SGHAT, CDR2 FQNNGV. The PCR had 60 Vbeta and 13 Jbeta primers. Data came from immunoSEQ multiplex PCR; TCRdb stores just in-frame clones and leaves some out. This table holds about 96,000 clones, around 64% found once. The data were obtained in a study of cytomegalovirus exposure and HLA in healthy donors. Study conclusions and caveats: In vitro assays verified that a few CMV-associated chains recognized CMV antigens specifically.

The TCR was taken from a man between 60 and 75 years old in good health and CMV-seronegative. This chain joins TRBV11-2 and TRBJ1-5, with TRBD1 as a possible D gene (6 bases). The sequenced material came from PBMCs. CDR3 nucleotides: TGTGCCAGCAGCTTAGGCAGGGGCCTCAATCAGCCCCAGCATTTT. Translated: CASSLGRGLNQPQHF.